A selection of T cell receptor beta chains follows, all from one sample in a study of Tregs in tolerant kidney transplant recipients. Profiled with immunoSEQ multiplex PCR; TCRdb holds only in-frame clones, not every one. The table includes about 83,000 clones, 95% to 98% detected once. The source was CD4+ T cells from blood, collected before the transplant. The source is a human donor who received a combined kidney and bone marrow transplant. CDR3s include the opening cysteine and the closing phenylalanine or tryptophan. A D gene is named only where the DNA matches it firmly.

CDR3 protein: CASSYSRGSGANVLTF; CDR3 DNA: TGTGCCAGCAGTTACTCTCGGGGCTCTGGGGCCAACGTCCTGACTTTC; D gene: -; V gene: TRBV6-6; J gene: TRBJ2-6
CDR3 protein: CASSYSSGFSGYTF; CDR3 DNA: TGTGCCAGCAGTTACTCCTCGGGGTTCAGTGGCTACACCTTC; D gene: -; V gene: TRBV6-5; J gene: TRBJ1-2
CDR3 protein: CASSGDQRNYGYTF; CDR3 DNA: TGTGCCAGCAGTGGAGATCAGCGTAACTATGGCTACACCTTC; D gene: -; V gene: TRBV25-1; J gene: TRBJ1-2
CDR3 protein: CASSDPGQGAQPQHF; CDR3 DNA: TGTGCCAGCAGCGATCCGGGACAGGGGGCTCAGCCCCAGCATTTT; D gene: TRBD1; V gene: TRBV2; J gene: TRBJ1-5
CDR3 protein: CASSPFLWEGLRTDTQYF; CDR3 DNA: TGTGCCAGCAGCCCTTTCCTCTGGGAGGGCCTGAGGACAGATACGCAGTATTTT; D gene: TRBD2; V gene: TRBV4-2; J gene: TRBJ2-3
CDR3 protein: CASSRGQAGYEQYF; CDR3 DNA: TGTGCCAGCAGCCGGGGACAGGCGGGCTACGAGCAGTACTTC; D gene: TRBD1; V gene: TRBV7-6; J gene: TRBJ2-7
CDR3 protein: CASSQNRGNTEAFF; CDR3 DNA: TGTGCCAGCAGCCAAAATCGGGGGAACACTGAAGCTTTCTTT; D gene: -; V gene: TRBV7-3; J gene: TRBJ1-1
CDR3 protein: CASSPRLGQNYEQYF; CDR3 DNA: TGTGCCAGCAGCCCCCGCCTAGGACAGAACTACGAGCAGTACTTC; D gene: -; V gene: TRBV9; J gene: TRBJ2-7
CDR3 protein: CASSQPGTGILYEQYF; CDR3 DNA: TGTGCCAGCAGCCAACCCGGGACAGGTATCCTCTACGAGCAGTACTTC; D gene: TRBD1; V gene: TRBV4-2; J gene: TRBJ2-7
CDR3 protein: CASSPRQLTKNIQYF; CDR3 DNA: TGTGCCAGCAGTCCCCGACAGCTAACCAAAAACATTCAGTACTTC; D gene: -; V gene: TRBV28; J gene: TRBJ2-4
CDR3 protein: CASSQNRGPYTGELFF; CDR3 DNA: TGCGCCAGCAGCCAAAACAGGGGGCCCTACACCGGGGAGCTGTTTTTT; D gene: TRBD1; V gene: TRBV4-3; J gene: TRBJ2-2
CDR3 protein: CASRLLAGTTYEQYF; CDR3 DNA: TGTGCCAGTCGGTTACTAGCGGGCACCACCTACGAGCAGTACTTC; D gene: TRBD2; V gene: TRBV7-2; J gene: TRBJ2-7
CDR3 protein: CASSSSGGGSTETQYF; CDR3 DNA: TGTGCCAGCAGCTCCTCGGGCGGCGGGAGCACGGAGACCCAGTACTTC; D gene: TRBD2; V gene: TRBV7-6; J gene: TRBJ2-5
CDR3 protein: CATSRRNRLAGPQETQYF; CDR3 DNA: TGTGCCACCAGCAGACGAAACCGACTAGCGGGGCCTCAAGAGACCCAGTACTTC; D gene: TRBD2; V gene: TRBV15; J gene: TRBJ2-5
CDR3 protein: CASSKPPSGSATDTQYF; CDR3 DNA: TGCGCCAGCAGCAAACCACCTAGCGGGAGTGCAACAGATACGCAGTATTTT; D gene: TRBD2; V gene: TRBV5-1; J gene: TRBJ2-3
CDR3 protein: CSARPGTEAFF; CDR3 DNA: TGCAGTGCTAGACCCGGGACTGAAGCTTTCTTT; D gene: -; V gene: TRBV20-1; J gene: TRBJ1-1
CDR3 protein: CASCISPGGNTIYF; CDR3 DNA: TGTGCCAGCTGTATATCTCCCGGTGGAAACACCATATATTTT; D gene: -; V gene: TRBV5-4; J gene: TRBJ1-3